This T cell receptor beta chain derives from a study of T cell changes during pregnancy in multiple sclerosis (dated by TCRdb to between 2017 and 2020). Study-wide context: Changes in the T cell repertoire over the course of pregnancy were examined in this study in women with multiple sclerosis.

Library method: the immunoSEQ multiplex PCR assay. The table was pulled from immuneACCESS by TCRdb, which kept in-frame rearrangements only. Such tables lose some clones; where checked, under half of the loss comes from unresolved V genes, and the rest has no known cause. The sample table shows some 41,000 clones, and roughly nine tenths are seen once. The ten most abundant clones make up roughly 0.45% of the sample. Turning to this clone: Its recognized antigen is unknown. The input lacks base qualities; no much larger clone sits a single base away.

Sequencing was performed on CD4+ T cells from peripheral blood mononuclear cells, taken in the third trimester of pregnancy. The origin of this receptor is a female donor in good health, enrolled as a control in a pregnancy study.

The CDR3 here reads CASSFDRGSTTGELFF. Here is the DNA: TGTGCCAGCAGCTTTGACAGGGGTTCGACCACCGGGGAGCTGTTTTTT. The V and J segments used are TRBV5-6 and TRBJ2-2, and 8 bases in between align with TRBD1. Germline trimming: 2 bases from V, 4 bases from J; junction bases outside gene matches: 7. CDR1 and CDR2 were assigned from the germline V gene as SGHDT and YYEEEE. The CDR3 starts with the cysteine, ends with the phenylalanine, and has 16 residues. CDR3 DNA is the only sequence kept; it has 48 bases, read in frame from the first base.